There are many counts of the clone carrying this T cell receptor (beta chain). Its target is not known. V was pared by 0 bases and J by 8 bases, with 5 bases of the junction left unmatched. The CDR3 runs to 14 residues. Germline V CDR1 and CDR2: SGHRS, YFSETQ. This entry belongs to a study of T-cell memory formation after mild COVID-19. Findings of the study overall: Clones that contracted clustered mainly in CM and EM if CD4+ and in EMRA if CD8+. Pre-infection memory contained some responding clones, which suggested that cross-reactive memory had joined.

TCRdb re-derived calls from the 5' RACE reads in MiXCR, one entry per CDR3 protein. The table lists some 210,000 distinct CDR3 sequences, roughly a tenth of them singletons, with approximately 2.8% in the top ten. The specimen was PBMCs or a T cell subset sorted from them (not recorded which). This TCR came from a young man who had mild COVID-19 (a few samples of this study predate the infection). Cell type and time point are not known. This rearrangement joins TRBV5-1 to TRBJ2-7, with 10 bases matching TRBD2. The CDR3 loop is CASSLELAGGKQYV. The CDR3 DNA reads TGCGCCAGCAGCTTGGAATTAGCGGGGGGAAAGCAGTACGTC.